Each of the 14 T cell receptor beta chains below was sequenced from the same sample in a study of Ad26.COV2.S vaccination and SARS-CoV-2 variants. The data were produced by immunoSEQ multiplex PCR, yet TCRdb's version contains in-frame clones alone and is incomplete. The table has about 500,000 clones, roughly nine tenths seen once; the top ten hold 1.5% to 2%. As to treatment: over 15 received Ad26.COV2.S at low or high dose, single or two shots; several received placebo; per-sample allocation not given. Material that was analyzed had been drawn on day 63 after the first vaccine or placebo injection. Sequenced here: peripheral blood, sampled in a trial of Ad26.COV2.S vaccine versus placebo. Every receptor here comes from a person aged 18-60 years who received the Ad26.COV2.S COVID-19 vaccine or a placebo.

The chain joins TRBV19 to TRBJ1-3; TRBD1 matches at 8 bases. Germline V CDR1 and CDR2: LNHDA, SQIVND (reference sequence). The trim removed 4 bases at V and 0 bases at J, leaving 5 bases unmatched. This CDR3 has 16 amino acids. CDR3 coding DNA: TGTGCCAGTAGTAACGACAGGGGCACCTCTGGAAACACCATATATTTT. This encodes CASSNDRGTSGNTIYF.

The chain has TRBV11-2 and TRBJ2-7, with 8 bases identical to TRBD2. Trimming cost V 0 bases and J 3 bases; bases outside gene matches: 7. CDR3 size: 16 residues. Germline V gene sequence: CDR1 SGHAT, CDR2 FQNNGV. DNA of the CDR3: TGTGCCAGCAGCTTAGATGGGGTAGCGGGGATCTACGAGCAGTACTTC. This gives the protein CASSLDGVAGIYEQYF.

V and J are TRBV6-2 or TRBV6-3 and TRBJ1-3, with D hard to call. V dropped 2 bases and J dropped 0 bases, with 17 bases sitting between them. The germline gives CDR1 MNHEY, CDR2 SVGEGT. The CDR3 sequence is 18 residues long. CDR3 coding DNA: TGTGCCAGCAGTTACCAGCGGTATTCGGCAGACTCTGGAAACACCATATATTTT. Translating it yields CASSYQRYSADSGNTIYF.

The genes are TRBV28 and TRBJ2-2; D unresolved. The CDR3 runs 16 residues. Trimming cost V 3 bases and J 0 bases, with 11 bases left between them. CDR1 is MDHEN, CDR2 SYDVKM, per germline. DNA for the CDR3: TGTGCCAGCAGTTTTCTTCCCCTAACGAACACCGGGGAGCTGTTTTTT. It translates to CASSFLPLTNTGELFF.

The chain employs TRBV9 and TRBJ2-7; D ambiguous. This CDR3 has 14 residues. With 3 bases removed from V and 2 bases from J, the gap between germline ends came to 12 bases. From germline, CDR1 is SGDLS and CDR2 YYNGEE. The CDR3 bases are TGTGCCAGCAGCGCCTACGACCTCCCCTACGAGCAGTACTTC. It codes for CASSAYDLPYEQYF.

The chain uses TRBV6-5 and TRBJ2-2; tentatively, D is TRBD1 (6 bases). The CDR3 runs to 15 residues. Germline-derived CDR1 and CDR2 are MNHEY and SVGAGI. The germline V and J ends were trimmed by 3 bases and 0 bases, with 8 bases remaining between them. CDR3 sequence reads: CASSYQGTNTGELFF. The CDR3 coding sequence is TGTGCCAGCAGTTATCAGGGGACGAACACCGGGGAGCTGTTTTTT.

The chain combines TRBV4-1 with TRBJ1-3; 11 positions match TRBD1. Trimming took 0 bases from V and 3 from J; bases not matched to a gene: 19. There are 22 residues in the CDR3. Germline assignment: CDR1 MGHRA and CDR2 YSYEKL. The CDR3 loop is CASSQDKAWRRDRGERGNTIYF. Written as DNA, the CDR3 is TGCGCCAGCAGCCAAGATAAGGCTTGGCGCCGGGACAGGGGGGAGCGTGGAAACACCATATATTTT.

The rearrangement joins TRBV6-5 to TRBJ2-7; the D gene is possibly TRBD1 (6 bases). The CDR3 runs 11 residues. Germline CDR1 MNHEY, CDR2 SVGAGI. V lost 5 bases and J 6 bases, leaving 8 bases between the germline ends. The CDR3 region is CASSTGFEQYF. The CDR3 coding sequence is TGTGCCAGCAGTACAGGGTTCGAGCAGTACTTC.

The chain joins TRBV28 to TRBJ1-6, with a possible D match to TRBD1 (6 bases). CDR1 is MDHEN and CDR2 is SYDVKM in the germline V gene. Trimming left V 5 bases short and J 8 bases short, with 10 bases between. This CDR3 contains 13 residues. The CDR3 here is CASSDRLHSPLHF. The CDR3 DNA sequence: TGTGCCAGCAGTGACAGGCTCCATTCACCCCTCCACTTT.

This chain uses TRBV29-1 with TRBJ2-1; D is unclear. CDR1 and CDR2 from the germline V gene are SQVTM and ANQGSEA. Trimming cost V 7 bases and J 10 bases, with 17 bases left between them. The CDR3 length is 12 residues. CDR3 nucleotide sequence: TGCAGCGCAAATACGGACCTGGGGGAGCAGTTCTTC. It translates to CSANTDLGEQFF.

The chain links TRBV5-1 to TRBJ1-4; the match to TRBD1 covers 8 bases. CDR1 and CDR2 (germline): SGHRS, YFSETQ. The trim removed 0 bases at V and 8 bases at J, leaving 3 bases unmatched. The CDR3 totals 14 residues. CDR3 loop: CASSLGDRFEKLFF. The CDR3 DNA reads as TGCGCCAGCAGCTTGGGGGACAGGTTCGAAAAACTGTTTTTT.

This rearrangement joins TRBV10-3 to TRBJ2-5; tentative D call: TRBD1 (6 bases). The germline V and J ends were trimmed by 2 bases and 5 bases, with 12 bases remaining between them. CDR1 and CDR2 from the germline V gene are ENHRY and SYGVKD. There are 14 residues in the CDR3. The CDR3 region is CAISETSTGETQYF. In nucleotides, the CDR3 is TGTGCCATCAGTGAGACCTCCACAGGGGAGACCCAGTACTTC.

The chain carries TRBV4-1 and TRBJ1-4, with a tentative D call TRBD1 (5 bases). V was clipped by 3 bases and J by 8 bases, with 16 bases between them. This CDR3 contains 15 residues. From germline, CDR1 is MGHRA and CDR2 YSYEKL. Written as DNA, the CDR3 is TGCGCCAGCAGCCATGTGGGGGGGGAAGAGGAAAAACTGTTTTTT. Amino acid sequence: CASSHVGGEEEKLFF.

The DNA for the CDR3 is TGTGCCAGCAGCTTAACTAGAGGGTGGGATGAGCAGTTCTTC. Translating it yields CASSLTRGWDEQFF. V usage is TRBV7-2 and J usage is TRBJ2-1; D is possibly TRBD2 (5 bases). CDR3 length: 14 residues. Trimming shortened V by 2 bases and J by 8 bases, and 13 bases separated the two germline ends. Per the germline V gene, CDR1 is SGHTA and CDR2 is FQGNSA.